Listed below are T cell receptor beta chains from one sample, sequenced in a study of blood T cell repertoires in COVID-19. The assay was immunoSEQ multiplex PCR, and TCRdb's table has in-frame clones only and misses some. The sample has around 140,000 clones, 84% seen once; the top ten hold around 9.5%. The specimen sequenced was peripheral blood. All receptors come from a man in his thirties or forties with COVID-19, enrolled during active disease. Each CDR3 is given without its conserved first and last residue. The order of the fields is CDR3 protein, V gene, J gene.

ASKRNEQF,TRBV2,TRBJ2-1
ASSPGYGYT,TRBV7-9,TRBJ1-2
ASSRGSQKLF,TRBV6-5,TRBJ1-4
ASTPSGRGADTQY,TRBV19,TRBJ2-3
ASSIVRYGSYNEQF,TRBV19,TRBJ2-1
ASSLKGPYSNQPQH,TRBV27,TRBJ1-5
ASSYPGVGGNTIY,TRBV28,TRBJ1-3
ASSELAGAPSTDTQY,TRBV6-1,TRBJ2-3
ASSLGQGAGNEQF,TRBV7-2,TRBJ2-1
ASSLGGYYEQY,TRBV5-4,TRBJ2-7
ASSLYGSGYGYT,TRBV7-2,TRBJ1-2
AISESGTGFYGYT,TRBV10-3,TRBJ1-2
ASRLTSTPSNEQY,TRBV6-5,TRBJ2-7
ASSPGVYTDTQY,TRBV11-2,TRBJ2-3
ASSYGQDSNQPQH,TRBV6-5,TRBJ1-5
ASSSGVGTFFYEQY,TRBV28,TRBJ2-7
ASSDRPTSGRDQDTQY,TRBV9,TRBJ2-3
ASSQGTGEETQY,TRBV4-2,TRBJ2-5
ASPLDSGSNEQF,TRBV5-4,TRBJ2-1
ATRGANTGELF,TRBV24-1,TRBJ2-2
AISEPGQGTEAF,TRBV10-3,TRBJ1-1
ASNTGQGADTQY,TRBV19,TRBJ2-3
SVSTGTGGYEQY,TRBV29-1,TRBJ2-7
AWPTGGDEAF,TRBV30,TRBJ1-1
ASSLGAGIANEQF,TRBV7-2,TRBJ2-1
AISEDRVGEQY,TRBV10-3,TRBJ2-7
ASSPKSRLAGGAKNIQY,TRBV3-1/TRBV3-2,TRBJ2-4
ASSKSGLGNNNEQF,TRBV9,TRBJ2-1
ASSLGQANEKLF,TRBV5-1,TRBJ1-4
ATSDLGTSGVTGELF,TRBV24-1,TRBJ2-2
ASSGQGLGDEQF,TRBV6-5,TRBJ2-1
ASSTNPLTTGELF,TRBV19,TRBJ2-2
ASSLAGGTDTQY,TRBV5-4,TRBJ2-3
ASTDYGGPEPYEQY,TRBV27,TRBJ2-7
ASSGRRGYEQY,TRBV28,TRBJ2-7
ASSQEGGSNTGELF,TRBV4-3,TRBJ2-2
ASSLELANEQY,TRBV5-1,TRBJ2-7
AISPGTTGVTNYGYT,TRBV10-3,TRBJ1-2
ASSSTLGLAGGGHEQY,TRBV27,TRBJ2-7
ASSLEGARQPQH,TRBV7-2,TRBJ1-5
ASSISREPGYGQY,TRBV19,TRBJ2-7
ASSLMLGISGQGIIMDGYT,TRBV13,TRBJ1-2
ASSLGQVGEQY,TRBV27,TRBJ2-7